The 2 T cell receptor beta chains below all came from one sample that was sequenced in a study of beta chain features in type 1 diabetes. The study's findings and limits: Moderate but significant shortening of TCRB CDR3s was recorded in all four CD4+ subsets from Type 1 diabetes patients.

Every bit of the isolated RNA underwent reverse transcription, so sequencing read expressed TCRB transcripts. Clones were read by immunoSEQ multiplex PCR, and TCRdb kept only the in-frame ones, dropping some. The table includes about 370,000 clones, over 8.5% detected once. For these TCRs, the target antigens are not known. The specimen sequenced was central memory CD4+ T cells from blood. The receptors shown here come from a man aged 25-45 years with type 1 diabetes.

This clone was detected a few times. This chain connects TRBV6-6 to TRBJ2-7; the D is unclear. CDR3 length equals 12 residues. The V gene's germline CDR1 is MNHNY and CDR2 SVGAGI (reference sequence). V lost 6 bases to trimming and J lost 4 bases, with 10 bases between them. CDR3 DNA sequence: TGTGCCAGCAGACTCACCGTATACGAGCAGTACTTC. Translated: CASRLTVYEQYF.

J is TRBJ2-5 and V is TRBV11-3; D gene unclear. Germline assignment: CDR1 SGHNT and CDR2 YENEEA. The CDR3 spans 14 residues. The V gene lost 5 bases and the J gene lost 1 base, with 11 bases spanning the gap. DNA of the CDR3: TGTGCCAGCAGCCTCGGACGGGCCCAAGAGACCCAGTACTTC. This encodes CASSLGRAQETQYF.